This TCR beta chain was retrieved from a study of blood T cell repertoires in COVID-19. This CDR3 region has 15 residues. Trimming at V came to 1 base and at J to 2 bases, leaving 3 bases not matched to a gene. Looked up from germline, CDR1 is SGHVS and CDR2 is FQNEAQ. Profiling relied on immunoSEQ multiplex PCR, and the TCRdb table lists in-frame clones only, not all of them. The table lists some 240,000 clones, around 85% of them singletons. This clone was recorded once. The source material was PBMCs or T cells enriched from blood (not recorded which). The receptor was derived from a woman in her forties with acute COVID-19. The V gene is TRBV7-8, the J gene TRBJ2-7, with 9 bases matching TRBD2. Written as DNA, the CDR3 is TGTGCCAGCAGCTTAGGGGCTAGCGGGGCCTACGAGCAGTACTTC. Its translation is CASSLGASGAYEQYF.